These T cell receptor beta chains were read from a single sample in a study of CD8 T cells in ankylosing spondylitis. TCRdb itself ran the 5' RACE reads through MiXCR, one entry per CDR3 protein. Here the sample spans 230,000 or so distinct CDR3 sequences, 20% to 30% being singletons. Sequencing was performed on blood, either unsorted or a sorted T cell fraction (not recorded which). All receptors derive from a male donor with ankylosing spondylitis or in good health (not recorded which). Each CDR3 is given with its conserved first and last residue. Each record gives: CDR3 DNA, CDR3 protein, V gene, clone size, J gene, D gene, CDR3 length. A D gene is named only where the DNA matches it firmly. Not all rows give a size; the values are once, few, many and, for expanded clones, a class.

cdr3_nt: TGTGCCACCAGTGATGGGTGGACTGAAGCTTTCTTT; cdr3_aa: CATSDGWTEAFF; v_call: TRBV24-1; clone_size: few; j_call: TRBJ1-1; d_call: -; cdr3_length: 12
cdr3_nt: TGTGCCAGCAGTCGGACGTTTGAAGCTTTCTTT; cdr3_aa: CASSRTFEAFF; v_call: TRBV12-3/TRBV12-4; clone_size: many; j_call: TRBJ1-1; d_call: -; cdr3_length: 11
cdr3_nt: TGTGCCATCAGTGTGGACAGGGTGGAGACCCAGTACTTC; cdr3_aa: CAISVDRVETQYF; v_call: TRBV10-3; clone_size: -; j_call: TRBJ2-5; d_call: TRBD1; cdr3_length: 13
cdr3_nt: TGCAGTGCCTCCAGGGCCCTCGCTAGCACAGATACGCAGTATTTT; cdr3_aa: CSASRALASTDTQYF; v_call: TRBV20-1; clone_size: many; j_call: TRBJ2-3; d_call: -; cdr3_length: 15
cdr3_nt: TGTGCCAGCAGTTTATTGGGGGCCACATATACGCAGTATTTT; cdr3_aa: CASSLLGATYTQYF; v_call: TRBV12-3/TRBV12-4; clone_size: -; j_call: TRBJ2-3; d_call: -; cdr3_length: 14
cdr3_nt: TGCAGTGCTCCAGATGGGGAGTACGAGCAGTACTTC; cdr3_aa: CSAPDGEYEQYF; v_call: TRBV20-1; clone_size: -; j_call: TRBJ2-7; d_call: -; cdr3_length: 12
cdr3_nt: TGTGCCAGCAGCCACCCTGTGCCAGGACAAGAGACCCAGTACTTC; cdr3_aa: CASSHPVPGQETQYF; v_call: TRBV7-2; clone_size: -; j_call: TRBJ2-5; d_call: -; cdr3_length: 15
cdr3_nt: TGTGCCAGCAGACCCAGCGGGGGGGCAAACAATGAGCAGTTCTTC; cdr3_aa: CASRPSGGANNEQFF; v_call: TRBV6-1; clone_size: -; j_call: TRBJ2-1; d_call: TRBD2; cdr3_length: 15
cdr3_nt: TGTGCCAGCAGCTTACTCCCGATGGGGGCCTACAATGAGCAGTTCTTC; cdr3_aa: CASSLLPMGAYNEQFF; v_call: TRBV7-2; clone_size: many; j_call: TRBJ2-1; d_call: -; cdr3_length: 16
cdr3_nt: TGTGCCATCAGTGAGGTTTCTAGCGGAAACAATGAGCAGTTCTTC; cdr3_aa: CAISEVSSGNNEQFF; v_call: TRBV10-3; clone_size: -; j_call: TRBJ2-1; d_call: TRBD2; cdr3_length: 15
cdr3_nt: TGTGCCAGCGGCCACGCCCTCGTCTGTACGCAGTATTTT; cdr3_aa: CASGHALVCTQYF; v_call: TRBV5-6; clone_size: -; j_call: TRBJ2-3; d_call: -; cdr3_length: 13
cdr3_nt: TGCAGCGTTGTCCCCCATAGCGCGAGCTCCTACAATGAGCAGTTCTTC; cdr3_aa: CSVVPHSASSYNEQFF; v_call: TRBV29-1; clone_size: few; j_call: TRBJ2-1; d_call: -; cdr3_length: 16
cdr3_nt: TGTGCCAGCAGCGCCCTAGACCGCTCTGGGTTCGAGCAGTACTTC; cdr3_aa: CASSALDRSGFEQYF; v_call: TRBV7-9; clone_size: few; j_call: TRBJ2-7; d_call: -; cdr3_length: 15
cdr3_nt: TGTGCCAGCAGCCCCGACAGCAATACGCAGTATTTT; cdr3_aa: CASSPDSNTQYF; v_call: TRBV3-1; clone_size: few; j_call: TRBJ2-3; d_call: -; cdr3_length: 12
cdr3_nt: TGTGCCTGGAGGGGGAGCCCGACCTGGGAGGAGCAGTACTTC; cdr3_aa: CAWRGSPTWEEQYF; v_call: TRBV30; clone_size: once; j_call: TRBJ2-7; d_call: -; cdr3_length: 14
cdr3_nt: TGTGCCAGCAGCAAAAGCACCGGGGAGCTGTTTTTT; cdr3_aa: CASSKSTGELFF; v_call: TRBV6-5; clone_size: few; j_call: TRBJ2-2; d_call: -; cdr3_length: 12
cdr3_nt: TGCGCCAGCACCGAGACAGGTCTGGGCACAGATACGCAGTATTTT; cdr3_aa: CASTETGLGTDTQYF; v_call: TRBV5-1; clone_size: many; j_call: TRBJ2-3; d_call: -; cdr3_length: 15
cdr3_nt: TGCAGCGTTGAATGGAAATACGGGAATGAGCAGTTCTTC; cdr3_aa: CSVEWKYGNEQFF; v_call: TRBV29-1; clone_size: few; j_call: TRBJ2-1; d_call: -; cdr3_length: 13
cdr3_nt: TGCGCCAGCAGCCCGAGGGTGTTTAGCGGGAACACAGATACGCAGTATTTT; cdr3_aa: CASSPRVFSGNTDTQYF; v_call: TRBV4-1; clone_size: many; j_call: TRBJ2-3; d_call: TRBD2; cdr3_length: 17
cdr3_nt: TGTGCCAGCAGTTCACCGGGACAGGGTACCTACGAGCAGTACTTC; cdr3_aa: CASSSPGQGTYEQYF; v_call: TRBV27; clone_size: many; j_call: TRBJ2-7; d_call: TRBD1; cdr3_length: 15
cdr3_nt: TGTGCCAACAGTTTCGGGGGCACCGAGCAGTACTTC; cdr3_aa: CANSFGGTEQYF; v_call: TRBV12-3/TRBV12-4; clone_size: -; j_call: TRBJ2-7; d_call: -; cdr3_length: 12
cdr3_nt: TGCAGTGCTAGGGGTCAGGGGAACTATGGCTACACCTTC; cdr3_aa: CSARGQGNYGYTF; v_call: TRBV20-1; clone_size: many; j_call: TRBJ1-2; d_call: -; cdr3_length: 13
cdr3_nt: TGTGCCAGCAGCCCCAGCGTACCACAGGGGGCAAAGACCCAGTACTTC; cdr3_aa: CASSPSVPQGAKTQYF; v_call: TRBV4-2; clone_size: few; j_call: TRBJ2-5; d_call: TRBD1; cdr3_length: 16
cdr3_nt: TGTGCCAGCAGTCCGCGAGGGTGGTCCACCGGGGAGCTGTTTTTT; cdr3_aa: CASSPRGWSTGELFF; v_call: TRBV12-3/TRBV12-4; clone_size: many; j_call: TRBJ2-2; d_call: -; cdr3_length: 15
cdr3_nt: TGTGCCAGCAGTTATTACGACAGGGGATCCTACGAGCAGTACTTC; cdr3_aa: CASSYYDRGSYEQYF; v_call: TRBV6-5; clone_size: few; j_call: TRBJ2-7; d_call: TRBD1; cdr3_length: 15
cdr3_nt: TGTGCCAGCAGCCAAGATGGGGCAGGGGGATGGAACACTGAAGCTTTCTTT; cdr3_aa: CASSQDGAGGWNTEAFF; v_call: TRBV3-1; clone_size: few; j_call: TRBJ1-1; d_call: TRBD1; cdr3_length: 17
cdr3_nt: TGTGCCACCAGTGACCATAACGCAGATACGCAGTATTTT; cdr3_aa: CATSDHNADTQYF; v_call: TRBV24-1; clone_size: many; j_call: TRBJ2-3; d_call: -; cdr3_length: 13
cdr3_nt: TGTGCCAGCAGCGGGCGACAGGGACAGGACTATGGCTACACCTTC; cdr3_aa: CASSGRQGQDYGYTF; v_call: TRBV7-9; clone_size: many; j_call: TRBJ1-2; d_call: TRBD1; cdr3_length: 15
cdr3_nt: TGCAGTGCTATACCTCCCGGATCCCGTTCCTACGAGCAGTACTTC; cdr3_aa: CSAIPPGSRSYEQYF; v_call: TRBV20-1; clone_size: few; j_call: TRBJ2-7; d_call: -; cdr3_length: 15
cdr3_nt: TGTGCCAGCAGCCAACCTACGGACAGGGTCCTGACTTTC; cdr3_aa: CASSQPTDRVLTF; v_call: TRBV3-1; clone_size: few; j_call: TRBJ2-6; d_call: TRBD1; cdr3_length: 13
cdr3_nt: TGCAGTGCTAGAGCAGTAGGGACTAGTTATTACAATGAGCAGTTCTTC; cdr3_aa: CSARAVGTSYYNEQFF; v_call: TRBV20-1; clone_size: -; j_call: TRBJ2-1; d_call: TRBD2; cdr3_length: 16
cdr3_nt: TGTGCCAGCAGGGGGACAGGGAGATACATTCAGTACTTC; cdr3_aa: CASRGTGRYIQYF; v_call: TRBV5-5; clone_size: many; j_call: TRBJ2-4; d_call: TRBD1; cdr3_length: 13
cdr3_nt: TGTGCCAGCAGGGACCCAGGGTTTGAGCAGTTCTTC; cdr3_aa: CASRDPGFEQFF; v_call: TRBV3-1; clone_size: -; j_call: TRBJ2-1; d_call: -; cdr3_length: 12
cdr3_nt: TGTGCCAGCAGTCCGGTGGGGGACAGAAAAAACATTCAGTACTTC; cdr3_aa: CASSPVGDRKNIQYF; v_call: TRBV12-3/TRBV12-4; clone_size: many; j_call: TRBJ2-4; d_call: TRBD1; cdr3_length: 15
cdr3_nt: TGCAGTGCTAGAGCTGTGGACACCGGGGAGCTGTTTTTT; cdr3_aa: CSARAVDTGELFF; v_call: TRBV20-1; clone_size: -; j_call: TRBJ2-2; d_call: -; cdr3_length: 13
cdr3_nt: TGCGCCAGCAGTGTGCTACTAGCGGGGGGGGACAATGAGCAGTTCTTC; cdr3_aa: CASSVLLAGGDNEQFF; v_call: TRBV10-2; clone_size: many; j_call: TRBJ2-1; d_call: TRBD2; cdr3_length: 16
cdr3_nt: TGTGCCAGCAGCGGGACAGGGATAGCTTTCTTT; cdr3_aa: CASSGTGIAFF; v_call: TRBV5-6; clone_size: -; j_call: TRBJ1-1; d_call: TRBD1; cdr3_length: 11
cdr3_nt: TGCAGCGTCCCTCGGGGGAGAAAAGGGGCCCAGTACTTC; cdr3_aa: CSVPRGRKGAQYF; v_call: TRBV29-1; clone_size: -; j_call: TRBJ2-5; d_call: -; cdr3_length: 13
cdr3_nt: TGCAGCGTTGAATCCCAGCCCGGGGCCGGCCAAGAGACCCAGTACTTC; cdr3_aa: CSVESQPGAGQETQYF; v_call: TRBV29-1; clone_size: many; j_call: TRBJ2-5; d_call: -; cdr3_length: 16
cdr3_nt: TGTGCCAGCAGCCAGGGGATGGTCGCCCAGTACTTC; cdr3_aa: CASSQGMVAQYF; v_call: TRBV7-2; clone_size: few; j_call: TRBJ2-5; d_call: -; cdr3_length: 12
cdr3_nt: TGTGCCATCAGTAGGGTGGCGGGGATTTACAATGAGCAGTTCTTC; cdr3_aa: CAISRVAGIYNEQFF; v_call: TRBV10-3; clone_size: many; j_call: TRBJ2-1; d_call: -; cdr3_length: 15
cdr3_nt: TGTGCCAGCAGCGTAGGGGCAGGTCGGGCCAACGTCCTGACTTTC; cdr3_aa: CASSVGAGRANVLTF; v_call: TRBV9; clone_size: many; j_call: TRBJ2-6; d_call: -; cdr3_length: 15
cdr3_nt: TGCAGCGTTGTTGAACAGGGTCCGGTAGGGACCCAGTACTTC; cdr3_aa: CSVVEQGPVGTQYF; v_call: TRBV29-1; clone_size: -; j_call: TRBJ2-5; d_call: -; cdr3_length: 14
cdr3_nt: TGTGCCATCAGTGATTCAGGGAGGATTTCCTACGAGCAGTACTTC; cdr3_aa: CAISDSGRISYEQYF; v_call: TRBV10-3; clone_size: -; j_call: TRBJ2-7; d_call: -; cdr3_length: 15
cdr3_nt: TGCAGTGCTAGATCAGGGACTAGCGGGGGCAATGAGCAGTTCTTC; cdr3_aa: CSARSGTSGGNEQFF; v_call: TRBV20-1; clone_size: few; j_call: TRBJ2-1; d_call: TRBD2; cdr3_length: 15
cdr3_nt: TGCAGTGCTCCTCTCTCCGGGCCCTCTCCGGAGCAGTTCTTC; cdr3_aa: CSAPLSGPSPEQFF; v_call: TRBV20-1; clone_size: many; j_call: TRBJ2-1; d_call: -; cdr3_length: 14
cdr3_nt: TGTGCCAGCTGCCTGAGGGGGAATGAGCAGTTCTTC; cdr3_aa: CASCLRGNEQFF; v_call: TRBV28; clone_size: -; j_call: TRBJ2-1; d_call: -; cdr3_length: 12
cdr3_nt: TGTGCCAGCAGTCCGACAGGGCGAGAGACCCAGTACTTC; cdr3_aa: CASSPTGRETQYF; v_call: TRBV12-3/TRBV12-4; clone_size: many; j_call: TRBJ2-5; d_call: TRBD1; cdr3_length: 13
cdr3_nt: TGCAGTGCTAGTCACACCGTGGAGACCCGGATGGCCCAGTACTTC; cdr3_aa: CSASHTVETRMAQYF; v_call: TRBV20-1; clone_size: many; j_call: TRBJ2-5; d_call: -; cdr3_length: 15
cdr3_nt: TGTGCCATCAGGGGATCGTCCGGGACGGAAAGCTCCTACGAGCAGTACTTC; cdr3_aa: CAIRGSSGTESSYEQYF; v_call: TRBV10-3; clone_size: few; j_call: TRBJ2-7; d_call: -; cdr3_length: 17
cdr3_nt: TGTGCCAGCAGTTACAAGACAGGAGCATACGAGCAGTACTTC; cdr3_aa: CASSYKTGAYEQYF; v_call: TRBV6-5; clone_size: few; j_call: TRBJ2-7; d_call: -; cdr3_length: 14
cdr3_nt: TGTGCCAGCAGTCGGGACGATCGAAATACGCAGTATTTT; cdr3_aa: CASSRDDRNTQYF; v_call: TRBV9; clone_size: once; j_call: TRBJ2-3; d_call: -; cdr3_length: 13